This T cell receptor beta chain was sequenced for a study of T cell repertoires in cytomegalovirus infection. Study summary: CMV infection plus the matching HLA type was flagged by public TCR beta signatures. Broader study findings: Identification of carriers of CMV plus the relevant HLA was achieved through cumulative public TCR beta family frequency. CMV-specific TCR beta clonotypes restricted by HLA-C were the ones dominating the ex vivo response.

V was clipped by 6 bases and J by 1 base; unmatched bases: 7. The V gene's germline CDR1 is ENHRY and CDR2 SYGVKD. The CDR3 spans 16 residues. This clonotype was observed a single time. Its antigen is not identified. Via MiXCR, TCRdb re-called the reads, giving one row per CDR3 protein. The profile shows 250,000 or so distinct CDR3 sequences, about 18% of them singletons. This sequence was found in a human donor in good health (CMV status not recorded). Some clones in this sample may be carry-over from other donors' samples. This chain links TRBV10-3 with TRBJ2-7; 12 nucleotides align to TRBD2. The sequenced sample was CD8+ T cells from PBMCs. The CDR3 spells CAISASGGAPSYEQYF. In DNA, the CDR3 is TGTGCCATCAGCGCTAGCGGGGGGGCCCCATCCTACGAGCAGTACTTC.